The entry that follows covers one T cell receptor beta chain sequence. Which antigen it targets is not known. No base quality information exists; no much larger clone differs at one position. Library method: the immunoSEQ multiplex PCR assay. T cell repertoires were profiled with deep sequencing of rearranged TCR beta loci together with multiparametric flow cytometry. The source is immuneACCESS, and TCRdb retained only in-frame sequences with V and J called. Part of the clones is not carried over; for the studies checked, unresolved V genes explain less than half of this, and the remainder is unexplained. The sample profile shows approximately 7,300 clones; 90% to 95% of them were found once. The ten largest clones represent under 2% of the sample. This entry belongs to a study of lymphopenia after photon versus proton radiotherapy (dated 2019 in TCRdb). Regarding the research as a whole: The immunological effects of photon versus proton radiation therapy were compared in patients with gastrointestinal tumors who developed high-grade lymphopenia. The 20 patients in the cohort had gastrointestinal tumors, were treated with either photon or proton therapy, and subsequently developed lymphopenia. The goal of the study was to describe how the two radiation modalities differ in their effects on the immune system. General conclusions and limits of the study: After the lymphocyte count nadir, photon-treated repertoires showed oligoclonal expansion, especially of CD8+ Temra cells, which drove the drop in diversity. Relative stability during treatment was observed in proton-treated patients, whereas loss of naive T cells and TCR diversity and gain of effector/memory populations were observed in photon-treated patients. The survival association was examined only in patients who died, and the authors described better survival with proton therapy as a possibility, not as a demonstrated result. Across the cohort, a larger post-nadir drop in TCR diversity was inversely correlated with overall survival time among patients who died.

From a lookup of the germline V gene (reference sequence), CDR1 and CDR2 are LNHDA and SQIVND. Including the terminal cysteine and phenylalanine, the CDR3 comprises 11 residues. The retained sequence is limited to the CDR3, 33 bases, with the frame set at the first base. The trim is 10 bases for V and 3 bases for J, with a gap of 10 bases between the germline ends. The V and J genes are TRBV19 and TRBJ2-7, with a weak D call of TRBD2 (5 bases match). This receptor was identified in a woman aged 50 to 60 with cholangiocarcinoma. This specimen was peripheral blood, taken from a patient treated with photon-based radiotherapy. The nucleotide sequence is TGTGCCACCGGCGAGGGCTACGAGCAGTACTTC. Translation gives CATGEGYEQYF.